This T cell receptor (beta chain) derives from a study of CD8 T cells in ankylosing spondylitis (dated by TCRdb to about 2017). Turning to the overall study: To find TCR variants linked to disease, the study profiled T cell receptor beta repertoires in ankylosing spondylitis patients and healthy donors. The whole study cohort included 95 to 130 healthy donors and 20 to 25 ankylosing spondylitis patients. Samples of peripheral blood were taken, and for ankylosing spondylitis patients, synovial fluid was collected as well. The paper as a whole reports these results and caveats: The disease-linked clones were reported to be significantly enriched in matched synovial fluid samples from ankylosing spondylitis patients. Some motif variants had previously been reported in the synovial fluid and blood of reactive arthritis patients, which suggests shared mechanisms of disease initiation. The disease-linked clones had a CD8+ phenotype and were found at relatively low frequencies in peripheral blood. Blood from ankylosing spondylitis patients appeared to be characterized by a TCR beta motif made up of about 8 highly homologous amino acid variants.

Inclusive of the bounding cysteine and phenylalanine, the CDR3 is 16 residues long. Just the 48-base CDR3 DNA is kept, in frame starting at base 1. Germline trimming amounts to 0 bases on V and 5 bases on J, with 7 as the count of junction bases outside the gene matches. The germline V gene specifies SGDLS as CDR1 and YYNGEE as CDR2. This clonotype appeared many times. Its antigen has not been determined. Per-base qualities were not stored, and no clone one base away is much larger. Instrument used: Illumina HiSeq 2500. Quantitative 5'-RACE with molecular barcodes was used to prepare TCR beta libraries. In the original analysis: To identify disease-linked TCR variants, a new computational method was used, one built on a probabilistic model of VDJ rearrangement. Clones were called with MiXCR by TCRdb after fastp trimmed the public reads at Q25, and only in-frame beta chains were retained. Entries are consolidated by CDR3 protein sequence, retaining the most common genes and DNA. For this entry, the V and J calls and clone size follow TCRdb and not the study's own pipeline. The sample profile shows about 42,000 distinct CDR3 sequences; approximately 2.6% of them were found once. The biggest ten clones account for roughly 4.4% of the sample.

The sequenced sample was blood, either unsorted or a sorted T cell fraction (not recorded which). This chain joins TRBV9 to TRBJ2-5, and TRBD2 matches 10 of the central bases. This sequence was found in a male donor with ankylosing spondylitis or in good health (not recorded which). The sequence in DNA is TGTGCCAGCAGCGTAGAAGCGGGAGGGCCGTGGGAGACCCAGTACTTC. Its protein reads: CASSVEAGGPWETQYF.